This record concerns one T cell receptor beta chain sequence. In this sample, this clonotype turned up a few times. Its antigen has not been determined. No per-base quality is available; no much larger clone lies one base away. Only healthy Caucasian donors were included. The twin cohort consisted of three pairs of female monozygotic twins, all aged roughly 18 to 29 years. Positive isolation kits from Invitrogen were used to isolate CD4+ and CD8+ T cell populations. From the cysteine up to the phenylalanine, the CDR3 has a length of 15 residues. Just CDR3 DNA is preserved here, 45 bases in frame from base 1. Between the V and J ends, shortened by 4 bases and 9 bases respectively, the junction contains 21 bases. CDR1 and CDR2 were assigned from the germline V gene as MNHEY and SVGAGI. The library was generated by 5' RACE. Data came from an Illumina HiSeq 2000. Template switching introduced a universal primer binding site; the final cDNA contained a unique molecular identifier, enabling accurate counting of TCR cDNA molecules. Specific primers in the conserved constant-segment region were used to synthesize first-strand cDNA for the TCR alpha and beta chains. Each cDNA library was double barcoded, with a SMART-Mk sample barcode plus Illumina barcodes, to control for contamination. TruSeq adapter sequences, together with Illumina sample barcodes, were added in two successive PCR steps. TCR alpha and beta cDNA libraries were sequenced on the Illumina HiSeq platform with custom primers. In the original analysis: Unique molecular identifiers were extracted from raw reads with MiGEC, and CDR3 positions were determined with MiXCR. Recombination models were inferred per individual with the repgenHMM and IGoR tools using an EM algorithm. Shared clonotype analysis was performed with the tcR package in R, normalizing sharing by the product of cloneset sizes. Out-of-frame nonproductive sequences were analyzed to study raw recombination free of thymic and clonal selection effects. TCRdb reran the public reads through fastp at Q25 and MiXCR, keeping productive beta chains. Each entry merges the rows of one CDR3 protein and shows their most common DNA and genes. TCRdb, rather than the study authors, made the V and J calls. Present in this sample are 400,000 to 500,000 distinct CDR3 sequences, around an eighth of which were seen just once. The top ten constitute about 0.97% of the sample.

The data were obtained in a study of identical twins (dated by TCRdb to the mid-2010s). Describing the broader study: To test whether fetal clonotypes persist, this study deep-sequenced TCR alpha and beta repertoires from monozygotic twins, from unrelated adults of various ages, and from cord blood. Replicate twin experiments were performed at different times using different library preparation protocols to rule out contamination. Overall study outcomes, separate from this receptor: Compared with coincidental sharing between unrelated individuals, out-of-frame TCR alpha sequences shared between twins showed an excess of sequences with low generation probability. Recombination models systematically underestimated out-of-frame TCR alpha sharing in monozygotic twins but agreed with sharing between unrelated individuals. Invariant T cells such as MAIT and iNKT could partly confound zero-insertion analyses, though diverse VJ usage argued against this for most clonotypes. The excess sharing between twins in beta out-of-frame sequences was weaker because fewer shared sequences reduced the signal-to-noise ratio. Fewer insertions were carried by abundant cord blood beta clonotypes; a weaker similar trend was observed in young adult naive repertoires, while no such trend was observed in memory repertoires. Because the same donors could not be followed over many years, the conclusions depended on cross-sectional statistical analysis.

The sample was also linked to a second study, of yellow fever vaccine responses in identical twins. The second paper states: The authors reported that the T cell response to vaccination in identical twins appeared partly convergent and partly personalized. The study precisely tracked vaccine-responding T cell clones in identical twins.

The chain was built from TRBV6-5 and TRBJ1-2; 6 matching bases give a weak D call of TRBD1. The source material was CD4+ T cells sorted from blood. The sequence was obtained from a woman aged 18 to 35 in good health. The DNA sequence follows: TGTGCCAGCAGTTCTCCATTGACAGGCCGGCGCAGCTACACCTTC. This sequence encodes CASSSPLTGRRSYTF.